One sample yielded the 29 T cell receptor beta chains listed below, sequenced in a study of lymphopenia after photon versus proton radiotherapy. Method: immunoSEQ multiplex PCR; TCRdb's copy keeps in-frame clones and lacks some. The repertoire holds just over 40,000 clones, more than 70% seen once, with around a tenth in the top ten. Sample: peripheral blood, taken from a patient treated with proton-based radiotherapy. The receptors were gathered from a woman between 70 and 85 years old with pancreatic cancer. Some clones in this sample may be carry-over from other donors' samples.

The rearrangement joins TRBV15 to TRBJ1-4; D is ambiguous. V was clipped by 1 base and J by 5 bases, with 5 bases between them. Germline CDR1 reads LNHNV; CDR2 reads YYDKDF (reference sequence). This CDR3 comprises 13 residues. The CDR3 DNA follows: TGTGCCACCAGCAGAGGATACAATGAAAAACTGTTTTTT. It codes for CATSRGYNEKLFF.

The V gene is TRBV5-1, the J gene TRBJ2-7, with 7 bases identical to TRBD1. CDR1 and CDR2 (germline): SGHRS, YFSETQ. Unmatched junction bases numbered 9, after V lost 4 bases and J lost 2 bases. There are 15 residues in the CDR3. CDR3 sequence: CASSQERTGAYEQYF. In DNA form, the CDR3 reads TGCGCCAGCAGCCAAGAAAGGACAGGAGCCTACGAGCAGTACTTC.

V and J are TRBV11-2 and TRBJ2-2; the match to TRBD1 covers 8 bases. Germline assignment: CDR1 SGHAT and CDR2 FQNNGV. There are 16 residues in the CDR3. V dropped 6 bases and J dropped 1; count of bases not matched to a gene: 7. CDR3 loop: CASRVQGGGNTGELFF. CDR3 sequence (DNA): TGTGCCAGCAGAGTACAGGGGGGAGGGAACACCGGGGAGCTGTTTTTT. The variable domain in full, completed from reference TRBV11-2 and TRBJ2-2, reads EAGVAQSPRYKIIEKRQSVAFWCNPISGHATLYWYQQILGQGPKLLIQFQNNGVVDDSQLPKDRFSAERLKGVDSTLKIQPAKLEDSAVYLCASRVQGGGNTGELFFGEGSRLTVL.

The chain links TRBV19 to TRBJ1-5; 8 bases line up with TRBD1. CDR1 and CDR2 from the germline V gene are LNHDA and SQIVND (reference sequence). The ends lost 4 bases at V and 6 bases at J; junction bases unmatched: 11. This CDR3 contains 16 residues. The CDR3 DNA reads as TGTGCCAGTAGTAACCGGCATGACAGGGGCGCTCAGCCCCAGCATTTT. It codes for CASSNRHDRGAQPQHF.

The chain links TRBV10-3 to TRBJ2-1; TRBD1 might be the D (6 bases). The CDR3 is 15 residues long. V was clipped by 2 bases and J by 3 bases, with 11 bases between them. Germline values: CDR1 ENHRY, CDR2 SYGVKD. CDR3 coding DNA: TGTGCCATCAGTGAGGACAGGTCGGTCTACAATGAGCAGTTCTTC. It encodes CAISEDRSVYNEQFF.

Written as DNA, the CDR3 is TGTGCCAGCAGCTTAATGGGACCCGACTACGAGCAGTACTTC. Encoded protein: CASSLMGPDYEQYF. The chain recombines TRBV7-3 with TRBJ2-7, with D perhaps assigned TRBD1 or TRBD2 (5 bases each). The CDR3 consists of 14 residues. The germline V gene has CDR1 SGHTA and CDR2 FQGTGA. V was trimmed by 1 base and J by 3 bases, leaving 10 bases between them.

The V and J genes are TRBV6-6 and TRBJ2-2; TRBD1 might be the D (6 bases). The length of the CDR3 is 16 residues. The V and J ends lost 2 bases and 6 bases respectively, with 16 bases between them. Germline V gene data show CDR1 as MNHNY and CDR2 as SVGAGI (reference sequence). The CDR3 nucleotides read TGTGCCAGCAGTTACAGCCCAAACCAGGGGCCCGGGGAGCTGTTTTTT. The encoded protein is CASSYSPNQGPGELFF.

The CDR3 loop reads CASSNTGLVNEQFF. Here the CDR3 DNA reads TGTGCCAGCAGCAACACAGGGTTGGTCAATGAGCAGTTCTTC. The rearrangement links TRBV5-5 to TRBJ2-1; TRBD1 is a possible D gene (6 bases). The CDR3 sequence is 14 residues long. Germline V gene sequence: CDR1 SGHKS, CDR2 YYEKEE (reference sequence). The V end was cut by 4 bases, the J end by 6 bases, with 14 bases between.

The CDR3 loop is CASSQSETAGNIQYF. DNA of the CDR3: TGCGCCAGCAGCCAATCAGAGACAGCGGGAAACATTCAGTACTTC. This chain connects TRBV4-3 to TRBJ2-4, with a possible D match to TRBD2 (6 bases). This CDR3 is built from 15 residues. Trimming removed 2 bases at V and 6 bases at J, with 14 bases between. The V gene's germline CDR1 is LGHNA and CDR2 YSLEER.

The chain combines TRBV29-1 with TRBJ2-1, with D uncertain. The CDR3 sequence is 13 residues long. The V and J ends lost 1 base and 4 bases respectively, with 8 bases between them. CDR1 and CDR2 from the germline V gene are SQVTM and ANQGSEA. The CDR3 region is CSVEVSAYNEQFF. CDR3 coding DNA: TGCAGCGTTGAAGTCTCCGCTTACAATGAGCAGTTCTTC.

The chain recombines TRBV4-1 with TRBJ2-1; TRBD1 is a possible D gene (6 bases). In germline, CDR1 is MGHRA, CDR2 YSYEKL. V lost 3 bases and J 4 bases, leaving 10 bases between the germline ends. The CDR3 consists of 14 residues. CDR3 DNA: TGCGCCAGCAGCCATCCGGACAGTTACAATGAGCAGTTCTTC. Its translation is CASSHPDSYNEQFF.

The chain recombines TRBV7-9 with TRBJ2-1; no clear D gene. The CDR3 is 12 residues long. V lost 4 bases to trimming and J lost 5 bases, with 6 bases between them. In germline, CDR1 is SEHNR, CDR2 FQNEAQ (reference sequence). The CDR3 spells CASSSINNEQFF. CDR3 DNA: TGTGCCAGCAGCTCCATTAACAATGAGCAGTTCTTC.

This clone was found a few times. The chain employs TRBV13 and TRBJ2-7; the D call may be TRBD1 or TRBD2 (5 bases each). In germline, CDR1 is PRHDT, CDR2 FYEKMQ (reference sequence). The CDR3 loop spans 15 amino acids. V gave up 5 bases and J gave up 0 bases, with 14 bases separating them. The CDR3 sequence is CASSMRGTGSYEQYF. In DNA, the CDR3 is TGTGCCAGCAGCATGAGGGGTACGGGCTCCTACGAGCAGTACTTC.

The chain is built from TRBV5-1 and TRBJ2-2, with 11 bases identical to TRBD2. The germline gives CDR1 SGHRS, CDR2 YFSETQ. This CDR3 is built from 17 residues. V shed 4 bases, J shed 1 base, and the junction held 6 bases outside the gene matches. The CDR3 nucleotides read TGCGCCAGCAGCGGAGGGACTAGCGGAGTGAACACCGGGGAGCTGTTTTTT. Amino acid sequence: CASSGGTSGVNTGELFF.

The V gene is TRBV6-1, the J gene TRBJ2-7; D is unresolved. Trimming left V 2 bases short and J 9 bases short, with 5 bases between. The CDR3 totals 10 residues. CDR1 is MNHNS and CDR2 is SASEGT in the germline V gene. CDR3 sequence reads: CASSEWGQYF. In DNA, the CDR3 is TGTGCCAGCAGTGAATGGGGGCAGTACTTC.

The CDR3: CASTRGASGSNEQFF. The DNA for the CDR3 is TGTGCCAGCACTCGTGGGGCCTCCGGGAGCAATGAGCAGTTCTTC. The rearrangement links TRBV5-5 to TRBJ2-1; the D gene is possibly TRBD2 (6 bases). The germline V gene encodes CDR1 SGHKS and CDR2 YYEKEE (reference sequence). The CDR3 sequence is 15 residues long. V was trimmed by 6 bases and J by 6 bases, leaving 19 bases between them.

V is TRBV10-3 and J is TRBJ2-3, with 9 bases matching TRBD2. This CDR3 has 15 residues. The germline CDR1 and CDR2 sequences are ENHRY and SYGVKD. V gave up 2 bases and J gave up 3 bases; unmatched junction bases: 3. CDR3 region: CAISEAGGETDTQYF. The CDR3 nucleotides read TGTGCCATCAGTGAGGCGGGAGGGGAAACAGATACGCAGTATTTT.

This rearrangement joins TRBV11-2 to TRBJ1-1, with 9 positions matching TRBD1. Germline V gene lookup returns CDR1 SGHAT and CDR2 FQNNGV. This CDR3 has 14 amino acids. Trimming removed 5 bases from V and 8 bases from J; junction bases left unmatched: 9. DNA of the CDR3: TGTGCCAGCAGCCCATCATCCGGGACAGGGGAAGCTTTCTTT. Encoded protein: CASSPSSGTGEAFF.

The chain has TRBV28 and TRBJ1-4; TRBD1 is a possible D gene (5 bases). The ends were cut back, 2 bases at V and 7 bases at J, with 11 bases in the middle. The CDR3 length is 14 residues. CDR1 is MDHEN, CDR2 SYDVKM, per germline. CDR3 region: CASSLTYGGEKLFF. The CDR3 DNA reads TGTGCCAGCAGTTTAACATATGGGGGTGAAAAACTGTTTTTT. Full variable domain (remainder filled in from reference TRBV28 and TRBJ1-4): DVKVTQSSRYLVKRTGEKVFLECVQDMDHENMFWYRQDPGLGLRLIYFSYDVKMKEKGDIPEGYSVSREKKERFSLILESASTNQTSMYLCASSLTYGGEKLFFGSGTQLSVL.

This sequence joins TRBV6-5 and TRBJ1-2; D uncertain. V was cut by 2 bases and J by 8 bases, with 9 bases left in between. The CDR3 is made up of 12 amino acids. Germline values: CDR1 MNHEY, CDR2 SVGAGI. CDR3 bases: TGTGCCAGCAGTTACCGCCTAGGGGGCTACACCTTC. Its translation: CASSYRLGGYTF.

The chain links TRBV28 to TRBJ2-5, with D possibly matching TRBD1 (6 bases). V shed 3 bases and J shed 1 base, with 12 bases lying between them. The CDR3 has 15 amino acids. CDR1 and CDR2 from the germline V gene are MDHEN and SYDVKM. DNA for the CDR3: TGTGCCAGCAGTTTGTGGGGGCCCGCCCAAGAGACCCAGTACTTC. This codes for CASSLWGPAQETQYF.

The V call is TRBV5-1, the J call TRBJ2-5; D not certain. CDR3 length equals 13 residues. Trimming pared 1 base from V and 5 bases from J, leaving 9 bases between. CDR1 and CDR2 from the germline V gene are SGHRS and YFSETQ. CDR3 loop: CASSLYSTETQYF. Here the CDR3 DNA reads TGCGCCAGCAGCTTGTATTCCACGGAGACCCAGTACTTC.

This clone was detected once. The chain couples TRBV5-1 to TRBJ2-3; 10 bases fit TRBD1. The CDR3 runs to 15 residues. The J segment lost 2 bases and the V segment lost 4 bases, leaving 4 bases of the junction unmatched. Germline loops: CDR1 SGHRS, CDR2 YFSETQ. The DNA of the CDR3 is TGCGCCAGCAGCACGGACAGGGGGGACACAGATACGCAGTATTTT. Its translation: CASSTDRGDTDTQYF.

With respect to this clone: Compared with germline, one end of the junction differs, possibly owing to a read error. CDR3 residues: CASSAVLAGAYERYF. In DNA, the CDR3 is TGCGCCAGCAGCGCCGTACTAGCGGGAGCCTACGAGCGGTACTTC. This chain connects TRBV5-1 to TRBJ2-7, with TRBD2 matching over 11 bases. CDR3 length: 15 amino acids. Germline CDR1 and CDR2: SGHRS and YFSETQ.

The V call is TRBV7-9, the J call TRBJ1-2, with 8 positions matching TRBD1. J lost 11 bases, V lost 5 bases, and 13 bases had no gene match. CDR1 and CDR2 (germline): SEHNR, FQNEAQ (reference sequence). This CDR3 has 14 amino acids. CDR3 amino acids: CASSPWTGRDYYTF. The DNA of the CDR3 is TGTGCCAGCAGCCCATGGACAGGGCGGGACTATTACACCTTC.

This clone was seen more than once but under ten times. The chain recombines TRBV6-6 with TRBJ2-1; TRBD1 agrees at 9 bases. The J segment lost 7 bases and the V segment lost 2 bases, leaving 3 bases of the junction unmatched. Germline assignment: CDR1 MNHNY and CDR2 SVGAGI (reference sequence). The CDR3 totals 14 residues. The CDR3 coding sequence is TGTGCCAGCAGTTACGGGACAGGGAGTAATGAGCAGTTCTTC. Translation gives CASSYGTGSNEQFF.

The chain has TRBV28 and TRBJ1-4; D remains unclear. V lost 3 bases, J lost 7 bases, and 3 bases lay in between. This CDR3 is built from 11 residues. Germline V CDR1 and CDR2: MDHEN, SYDVKM. In DNA form, the CDR3 reads TGTGCCAGCAGTTTCGGTGAAAAACTGTTTTTT. This encodes CASSFGEKLFF. The full variable domain, completed using reference TRBV28 and TRBJ1-4, is DVKVTQSSRYLVKRTGEKVFLECVQDMDHENMFWYRQDPGLGLRLIYFSYDVKMKEKGDIPEGYSVSREKKERFSLILESASTNQTSMYLCASSFGEKLFFGSGTQLSVL.

The chain's CDR3 is CASSSGQGSQETQYF. CDR3 nucleotides: TGTGCCAGCTCCTCGGGACAGGGGTCCCAAGAGACCCAGTACTTC. This chain uses TRBV2 with TRBJ2-5, with 10 nucleotides matching TRBD1. Germline values: CDR1 SNHLY, CDR2 FYNNEI. V lost 8 bases, J lost 1 base, and 7 bases stayed unmatched. The CDR3 has 15 residues.

This chain links TRBV5-1 with TRBJ1-2; D might be TRBD1 (5 bases). This CDR3 has 14 amino acids. CDR1 and CDR2 (germline): SGHRS, YFSETQ. The V end was cut by 5 bases, the J end by 8 bases, with 19 bases between. The CDR3 region is CASRDQQGVEGYTF. CDR3 coding DNA: TGCGCCAGCAGGGATCAGCAGGGAGTGGAGGGCTACACCTTC.